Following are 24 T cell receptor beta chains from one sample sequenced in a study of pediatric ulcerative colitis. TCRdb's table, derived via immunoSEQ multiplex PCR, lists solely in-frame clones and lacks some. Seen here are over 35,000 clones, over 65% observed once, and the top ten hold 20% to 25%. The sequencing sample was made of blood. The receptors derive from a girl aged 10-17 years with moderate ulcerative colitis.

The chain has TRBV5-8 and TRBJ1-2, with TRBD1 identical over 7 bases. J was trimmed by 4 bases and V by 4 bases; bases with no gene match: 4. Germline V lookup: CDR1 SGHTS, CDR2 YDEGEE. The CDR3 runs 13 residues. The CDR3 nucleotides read TGTGCCAGCAGCCTCCGGGACAGCTATGGCTACACCTTC. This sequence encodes CASSLRDSYGYTF.

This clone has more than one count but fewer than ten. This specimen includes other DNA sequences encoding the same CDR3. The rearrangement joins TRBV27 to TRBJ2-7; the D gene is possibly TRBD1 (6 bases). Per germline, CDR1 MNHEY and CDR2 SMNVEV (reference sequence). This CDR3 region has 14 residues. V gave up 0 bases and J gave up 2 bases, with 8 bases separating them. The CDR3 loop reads CASSLSRGPYEQYF. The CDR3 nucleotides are TGTGCCAGCAGTTTATCCAGGGGTCCCTACGAGCAGTACTTC.

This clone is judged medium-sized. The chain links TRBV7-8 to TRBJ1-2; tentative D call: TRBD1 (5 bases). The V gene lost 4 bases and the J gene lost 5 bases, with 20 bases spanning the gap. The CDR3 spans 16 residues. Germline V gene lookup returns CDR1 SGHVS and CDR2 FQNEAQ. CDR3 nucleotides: TGTGCCAGCAGCTCCAGGGCCGACAGCACGTTTTATGGCTACACCTTC. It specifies CASSSRADSTFYGYTF.

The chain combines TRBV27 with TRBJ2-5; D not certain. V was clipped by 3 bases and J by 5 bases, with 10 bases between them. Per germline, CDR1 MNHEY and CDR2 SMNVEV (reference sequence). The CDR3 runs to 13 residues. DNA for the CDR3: TGTGCCAGCAGTTTCCACGTTACGGAGACCCAGTACTTC. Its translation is CASSFHVTETQYF.

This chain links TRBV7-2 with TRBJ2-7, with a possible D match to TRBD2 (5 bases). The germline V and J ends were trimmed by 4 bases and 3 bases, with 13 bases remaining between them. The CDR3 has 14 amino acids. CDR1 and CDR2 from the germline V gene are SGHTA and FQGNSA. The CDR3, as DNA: TGTGCCAGCAGCTCCGGACTGAGCTTCTACGAGCAGTACTTC. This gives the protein CASSSGLSFYEQYF.

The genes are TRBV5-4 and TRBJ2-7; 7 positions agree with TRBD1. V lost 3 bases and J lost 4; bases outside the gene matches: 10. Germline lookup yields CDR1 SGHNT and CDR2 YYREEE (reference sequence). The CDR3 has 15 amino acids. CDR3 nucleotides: TGTGCCAGCAGCTCCACCGGGACAGAGACGTACGAGCAGTACTTC. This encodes CASSSTGTETYEQYF.

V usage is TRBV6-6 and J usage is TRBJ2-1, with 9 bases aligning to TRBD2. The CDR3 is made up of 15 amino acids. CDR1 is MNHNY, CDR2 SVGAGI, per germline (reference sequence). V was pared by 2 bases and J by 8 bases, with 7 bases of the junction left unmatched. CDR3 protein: CASSYRRGGAYEQFF. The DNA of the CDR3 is TGTGCCAGCAGTTACCGGCGGGGGGGCGCATATGAGCAGTTCTTC.

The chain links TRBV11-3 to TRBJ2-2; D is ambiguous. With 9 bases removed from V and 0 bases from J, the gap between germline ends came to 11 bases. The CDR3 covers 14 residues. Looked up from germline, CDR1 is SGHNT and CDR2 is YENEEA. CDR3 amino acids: CASPQLSNTGELFF. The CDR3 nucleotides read TGTGCCAGTCCCCAGCTGTCGAACACCGGGGAGCTGTTTTTT.

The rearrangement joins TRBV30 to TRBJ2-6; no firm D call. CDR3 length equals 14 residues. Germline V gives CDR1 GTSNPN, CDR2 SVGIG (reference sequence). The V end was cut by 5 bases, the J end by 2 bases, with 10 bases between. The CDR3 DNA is TGTGCCTGGCGGCCCTTCCCTGGGGCCAACGTCCTGACTTTC. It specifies CAWRPFPGANVLTF.

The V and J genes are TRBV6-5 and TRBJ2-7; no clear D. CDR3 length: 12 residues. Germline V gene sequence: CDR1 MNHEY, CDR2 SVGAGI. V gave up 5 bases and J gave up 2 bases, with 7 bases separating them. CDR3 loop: CASSDEPYEQYF. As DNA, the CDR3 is TGTGCCAGCAGTGACGAACCCTACGAGCAGTACTTC.

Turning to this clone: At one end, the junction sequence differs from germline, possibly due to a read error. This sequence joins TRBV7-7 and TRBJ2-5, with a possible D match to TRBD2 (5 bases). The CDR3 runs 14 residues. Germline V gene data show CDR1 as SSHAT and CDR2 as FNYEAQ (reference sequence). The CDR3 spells CASSLASRRETQYF. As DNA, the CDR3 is TGTGCTAGCAGCTTAGCGTCCAGGAGGGAGACCCAGTACTTC.

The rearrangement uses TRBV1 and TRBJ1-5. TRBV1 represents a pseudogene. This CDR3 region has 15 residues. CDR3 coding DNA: TGCACCAGCAGCCAAGTTTGTAAGGCCAATCAGCCCCAGCATTTT. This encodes CTSSQVCKANQPQHF.

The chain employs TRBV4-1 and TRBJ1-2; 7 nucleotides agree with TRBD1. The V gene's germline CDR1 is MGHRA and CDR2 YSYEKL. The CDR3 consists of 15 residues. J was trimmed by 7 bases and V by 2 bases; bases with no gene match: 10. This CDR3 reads CASSQPLTGVSGYTF. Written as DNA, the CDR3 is TGCGCCAGCAGCCAACCTCTAACAGGGGTCTCTGGCTACACCTTC.

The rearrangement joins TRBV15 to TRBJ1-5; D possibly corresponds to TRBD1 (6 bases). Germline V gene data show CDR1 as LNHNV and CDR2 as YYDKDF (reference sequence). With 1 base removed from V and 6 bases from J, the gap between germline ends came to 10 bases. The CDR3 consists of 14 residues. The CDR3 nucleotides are TGTGCCACCAGCAGAGTAAGCAGGGGTCAGCCCCAGCATTTT. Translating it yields CATSRVSRGQPQHF.

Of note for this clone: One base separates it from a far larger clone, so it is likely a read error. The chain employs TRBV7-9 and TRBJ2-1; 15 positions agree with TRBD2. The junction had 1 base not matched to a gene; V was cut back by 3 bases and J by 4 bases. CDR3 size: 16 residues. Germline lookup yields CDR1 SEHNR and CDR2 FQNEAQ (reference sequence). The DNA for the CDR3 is TGTGCCAGCAGCTTCGGGACTAGCGGGGGGTACAATGAGCAGTTCTTC. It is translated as CASSFGTSGGYNEQFF.

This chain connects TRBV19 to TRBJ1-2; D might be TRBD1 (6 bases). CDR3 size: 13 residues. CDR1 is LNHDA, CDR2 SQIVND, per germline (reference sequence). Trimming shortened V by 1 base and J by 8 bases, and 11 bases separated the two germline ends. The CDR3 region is CASSIGTASGYTF. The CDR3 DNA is TGTGCCAGTAGTATAGGGACAGCTAGCGGCTACACCTTC.

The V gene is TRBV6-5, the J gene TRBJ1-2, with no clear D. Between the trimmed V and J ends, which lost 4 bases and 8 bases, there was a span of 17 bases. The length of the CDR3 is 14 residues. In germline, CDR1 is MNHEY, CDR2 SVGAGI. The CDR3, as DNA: TGTGCCAGCAGTTTCGCTCCTGACGACCGGGGCTACACCTTC. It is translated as CASSFAPDDRGYTF.

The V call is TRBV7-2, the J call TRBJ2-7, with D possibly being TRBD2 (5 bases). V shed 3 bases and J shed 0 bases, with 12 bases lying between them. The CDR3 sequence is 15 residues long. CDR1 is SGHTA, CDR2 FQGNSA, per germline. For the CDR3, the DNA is TGTGCCAGCAGCTTGGTGCGGGCAAGCTCCTACGAGCAGTACTTC. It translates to CASSLVRASSYEQYF.

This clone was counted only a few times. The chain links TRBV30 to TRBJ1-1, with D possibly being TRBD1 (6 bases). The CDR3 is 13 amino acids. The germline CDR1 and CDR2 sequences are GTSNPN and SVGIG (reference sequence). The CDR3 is CALDSSMNTEAFF. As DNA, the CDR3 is TGTGCTTTGGACAGTTCCATGAACACTGAAGCTTTCTTT.

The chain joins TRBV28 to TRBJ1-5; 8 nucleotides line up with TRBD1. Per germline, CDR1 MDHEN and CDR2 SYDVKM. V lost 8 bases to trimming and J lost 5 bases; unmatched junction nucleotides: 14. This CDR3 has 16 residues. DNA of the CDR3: TGTGCCAGCCGAAGGAGAAACAGGGGGGCATATCAGCCCCAGCATTTT. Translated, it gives CASRRRNRGAYQPQHF.

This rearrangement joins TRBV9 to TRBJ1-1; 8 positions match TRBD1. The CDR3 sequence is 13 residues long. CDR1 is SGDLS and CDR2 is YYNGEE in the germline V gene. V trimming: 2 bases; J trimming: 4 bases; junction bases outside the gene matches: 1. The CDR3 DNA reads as TGTGCCAGCAGCGTTACAGGGGGCACTGAAGCTTTCTTT. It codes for CASSVTGGTEAFF.

CDR3: CASSYSSGANVLTF. The CDR3 DNA follows: TGTGCCAGCAGTTACAGCTCTGGGGCCAACGTCCTGACTTTC. The chain uses TRBV6-5 and TRBJ2-6; no reliable D call. CDR3 size: 14 residues. Germline V gene lookup returns CDR1 MNHEY and CDR2 SVGAGI. V was clipped by 2 bases and J by 0 bases, with 2 bases between them.

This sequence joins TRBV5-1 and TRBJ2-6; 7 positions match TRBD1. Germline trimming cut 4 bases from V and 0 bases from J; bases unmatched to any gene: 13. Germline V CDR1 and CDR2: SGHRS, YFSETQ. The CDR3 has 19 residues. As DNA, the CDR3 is TGCGCCAGCAGCCCGACGACAGGGTTAACCCTCTCTGGGGCCAACGTCCTGACTTTC. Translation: CASSPTTGLTLSGANVLTF.

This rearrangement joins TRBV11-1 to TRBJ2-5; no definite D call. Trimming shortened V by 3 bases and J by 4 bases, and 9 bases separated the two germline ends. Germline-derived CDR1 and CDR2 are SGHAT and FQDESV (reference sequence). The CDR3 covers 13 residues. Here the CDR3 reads CASSFPGPETQYF. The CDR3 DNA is TGTGCCAGCAGCTTCCCCGGGCCAGAGACCCAGTACTTC.